This T cell receptor beta chain is drawn from a study of cytomegalovirus exposure and HLA in healthy donors. Study context: Counted in an early data release were tens of millions of unique TCRs from HLA-typed donors.

Points from the study as a whole: Researchers had no immune exposure information except CMV serostatus available. Reportedly, HLA-A and HLA-B alleles of most subjects were accurately predicted from TCR beta.

J lost 6 bases, V lost 5 bases, and 8 bases had no gene match. Germline CDR1 reads SGHKS; CDR2 reads YYEKEE (reference sequence). This CDR3 contains 15 residues. Worth noting for this clone: Its antigen is currently unknown.

PCR was performed using 60 Vbeta and 13 Jbeta primers. As handled by the study authors: Counted up in a later analysis, unique TCR beta chains came to about 80 million, with roughly 11 million shared. Libraries were prepared by immunoSEQ multiplex PCR; TCRdb keeps only in-frame clonotypes and omits some of them. The D gene and trimming were derived from the DNA, and the V and J assignments and clone size from that table. Among about 140,000 clones, 79% were seen once, and the ten largest hold approximately 1%. Sequencing used PBMCs. The receptor's source is a young man in good health and CMV-seronegative. The chain employs TRBV5-5 and TRBJ1-4; 9 bases agree with TRBD1. Here the CDR3 reads CASRIRGQGHEKLFF. DNA for the CDR3: TGTGCCAGCAGAATCCGGGGACAGGGTCATGAAAAACTGTTTTTT.